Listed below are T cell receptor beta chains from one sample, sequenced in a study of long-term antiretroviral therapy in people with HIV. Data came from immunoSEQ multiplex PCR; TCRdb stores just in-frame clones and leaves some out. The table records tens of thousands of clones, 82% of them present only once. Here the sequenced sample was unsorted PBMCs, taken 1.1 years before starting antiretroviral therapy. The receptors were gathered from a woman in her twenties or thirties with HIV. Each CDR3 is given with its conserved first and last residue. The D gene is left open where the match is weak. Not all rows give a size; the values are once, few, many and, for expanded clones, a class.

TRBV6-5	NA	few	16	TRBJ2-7	TGTGCCAGCAGTTATTCCAAGGGCGGCAGATCCTACGAGCAGTACTTC	CASSYSKGGRSYEQYF
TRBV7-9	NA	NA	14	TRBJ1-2	TGTGCCAGCAGCTCATACGGGGAGCTATGGGGCTACACCTTC	CASSSYGELWGYTF
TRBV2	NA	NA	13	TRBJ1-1	TGTGCCAGCAGGGGGACACCGAACACTGAAGCTTTCTTT	CASRGTPNTEAFF
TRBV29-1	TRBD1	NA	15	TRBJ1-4	TGCAGCGTTAAGACAGGGGGGGGAACTAATGAAAAACTGTTTTTT	CSVKTGGGTNEKLFF
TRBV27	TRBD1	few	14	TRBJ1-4	TGTGCCAGCTCTGGACAGGGGGCCGTCGAAAAACTGTTTTTT	CASSGQGAVEKLFF
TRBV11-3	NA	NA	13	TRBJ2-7	TGTGCCAGCAGCTTTGCCCCCAACTACGAGCAGTACTTC	CASSFAPNYEQYF
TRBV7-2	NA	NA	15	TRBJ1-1	TGTGCCAGCAGCCCCCGGGGACCCATGAACACTGAAGCTTTCTTT	CASSPRGPMNTEAFF
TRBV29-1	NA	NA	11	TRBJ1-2	TGCAGTGGCGTATCTAACTATGGCTACACCTTC	CSGVSNYGYTF
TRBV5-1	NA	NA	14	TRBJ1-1	TGCGCCAGCAGCCTGACCGGGATGAACACTGAAGCTTTCTTT	CASSLTGMNTEAFF
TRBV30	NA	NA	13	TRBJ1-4	TGTGCCTGGAGCTTGGAATGGAATGAAAAACTGTTTTTT	CAWSLEWNEKLFF
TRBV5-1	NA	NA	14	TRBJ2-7	TGCGCCAGCAGCTCCACGCGGAGCTCCTACGAGCAGTACTTC	CASSSTRSSYEQYF
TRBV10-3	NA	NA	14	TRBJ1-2	TGTGCCACCTTAACGGGCGGTCCCCAAACGGGCTACACCTTC	CATLTGGPQTGYTF
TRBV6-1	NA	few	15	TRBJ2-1	TGTGCCAGCAGTGAAGCAGGGGGGGGGCACAATGAGCAGTTCTTC	CASSEAGGGHNEQFF
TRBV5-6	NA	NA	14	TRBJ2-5	TGTGCCAGCAGCTTTTACGGGGAAAGAGAGACCCAGTACTTC	CASSFYGERETQYF